What follows are 22 T cell receptor beta chains derived from one specimen sequenced in a study of T-cell memory formation after mild COVID-19. TCRdb re-analysed the 5' RACE reads in MiXCR, keeping a single row per CDR3 protein. The sample lists 85,000 to 130,000 distinct CDR3 sequences, around 12% seen once, with around 30% in the top ten. The sequenced sample consisted of PBMCs or a T cell subset sorted from them (not recorded which). These receptor sequences come from an adult woman who had mild COVID-19 (a few samples of this study predate the infection). Cell type and time point are not known.

In this sample, this clonotype turned up a few times. V gene TRBV12-5 combines with J gene TRBJ2-1; D remains ambiguous. The ends were cut back, 6 bases at V and 4 bases at J, with 19 bases in the middle. Germline lookup yields CDR1 LGHNT and CDR2 FRNRAP. The length of the CDR3 is 16 residues. DNA for the CDR3: TGTGCTAGTGGCCTTTCCACCTATCACCCATACAATGAGCAGTTCTTC. As protein: CASGLSTYHPYNEQFF.

The chain joins TRBV9 to TRBJ1-2, with D possibly TRBD1 on 6 matching bases. Trimming took 0 bases from V and 5 from J, leaving 8 bases between them. This CDR3 comprises 13 residues. CDR1 and CDR2 from the germline V gene are SGDLS and YYNGEE. CDR3 DNA sequence: TGTGCCAGCAGCGTAGGACAGGAGTATGGCTACACCTTC. It encodes CASSVGQEYGYTF.

The V gene is TRBV10-3, the J gene TRBJ2-7, with D perhaps matching TRBD1 (5 bases). The V end lost 2 bases, the J end lost 3 bases, and 8 bases lay between the germline ends. The CDR3 extends over 13 amino acids. CDR1 and CDR2 from the germline V gene are ENHRY and SYGVKD. The DNA of the CDR3 is TGTGCCATCAGTGAGGGTCAGGGCTACGAGCAGTACTTC. This codes for CAISEGQGYEQYF.

V gene TRBV5-1 combines with J gene TRBJ1-1; 9 bases are shared with TRBD1. Germline-derived CDR1 and CDR2 are SGHRS and YFSETQ. This CDR3 is 14 amino acids long. V shed 4 bases and J 6 bases; nucleotides not matched to a gene: 7. The CDR3 region is CASSPGQGPSEAFF. The CDR3 coding sequence is TGCGCCAGCAGCCCGGGACAGGGACCATCTGAAGCTTTCTTT.

Only a few counts were recorded for this clonotype. This chain joins TRBV3-1 and TRBJ1-1; D uncertain. Trimming pared 0 bases from V and 0 bases from J, leaving 14 bases between. Germline-derived CDR1 and CDR2 are LGHDT and YNNKEL (reference sequence). CDR3 size: 17 residues. The DNA for the CDR3 is TGTGCCAGCAGCCAAGAGCCGCTAGGACCTCTGAACACTGAAGCTTTCTTT. Protein: CASSQEPLGPLNTEAFF.

This chain joins TRBV15 and TRBJ2-1; D is uncertain. V was shortened by 3 bases and J by 8 bases, with 14 bases between the two germline ends. This CDR3 is 14 amino acids long. Germline lookup yields CDR1 LNHNV and CDR2 YYDKDF (reference sequence). The CDR3 DNA is TGTGCCACCAGCAGCGTCAGGTGGCTCGATGAGCAGTTCTTC. Protein sequence: CATSSVRWLDEQFF.

This rearrangement joins TRBV7-9 to TRBJ2-1; D perhaps matches TRBD1 (5 bases). Germline CDR1 is SEHNR and CDR2 is FQNEAQ (reference sequence). The CDR3 runs 12 residues. V lost 3 bases to trimming and J lost 9 bases, with 9 bases between them. CDR3 loop: CASSFSRGEQFF. In nucleotides, the CDR3 is TGTGCCAGCAGCTTTAGTAGGGGTGAGCAGTTCTTC.

This clonotype showed up just a few times. The chain links TRBV13 to TRBJ2-1; D gene uncertain. V lost 0 bases and J lost 8, with 11 bases in between. CDR3 length: 14 residues. Germline loops: CDR1 PRHDT, CDR2 FYEKMQ (reference sequence). CDR3 protein: CASSLGPMGDEQFF. CDR3 DNA sequence: TGTGCCAGCAGCTTAGGGCCTATGGGCGATGAGCAGTTCTTC. The entire variable domain, with the rest obtained from reference TRBV13 and TRBJ2-1, is as follows: AAGVIQSPRHLIKEKRETATLKCYPIPRHDTVYWYQQGPGQDPQFLISFYEKMQSDKGSIPDRFSAQQFSDYHSELNMSSLELGDSALYFCASSLGPMGDEQFFGPGTRLTVL.

V usage is TRBV2 and J usage is TRBJ1-1; TRBD1 agrees at 8 bases. Germline CDR1 reads SNHLY; CDR2 reads FYNNEI. Trimming removed 9 bases from V and 2 bases from J; junction bases left unmatched: 5. This CDR3 region has 13 residues. CDR3 DNA sequence: TGTGCCAGGACAGGGGAGGTCAACACTGAAGCTTTCTTT. Translating it yields CARTGEVNTEAFF.

This clonotype was seen a handful of times. This rearrangement joins TRBV9 to TRBJ1-2; D remains unclear. The CDR3 covers 11 residues. Germline values: CDR1 SGDLS, CDR2 YYNGEE. Trimming left V 4 bases short and J 8 bases short, with 9 bases between. The CDR3 sequence: CASSTLGGYTF. In DNA form, the CDR3 reads TGTGCCAGCAGCACTCTGGGGGGCTACACCTTC.

The sample holds a few counts of this clonotype. The rearrangement joins TRBV5-1 to TRBJ1-1; D is unclear. V was pared by 0 bases and J by 1 base, with 10 bases between. The CDR3 is 15 residues long. From germline, CDR1 is SGHRS and CDR2 YFSETQ. Here the CDR3 DNA reads TGCGCCAGCAGCTTGGGCTGGACGGAGAACACTGAAGCTTTCTTT. Protein: CASSLGWTENTEAFF.

The V call is TRBV4-1, the J call TRBJ1-1; D is possibly TRBD1 (6 bases). The CDR3 is made up of 15 amino acids. Trimming shortened V by 1 base and J by 1 base, and 10 bases separated the two germline ends. Germline V gene lookup returns CDR1 MGHRA and CDR2 YSYEKL. In DNA form, the CDR3 reads TGCGCCAGCAGCCAAGTCGCGACAGGGAACACTGAAGCTTTCTTT. Its translation is CASSQVATGNTEAFF.

The V and J genes are TRBV12-3 or TRBV12-4 and TRBJ1-5, with D unresolved. The V and J ends lost 1 base and 0 bases respectively, with 4 bases between them. The CDR3 has 14 residues. The CDR3 here is CASSLGDSNQPQHF. The DNA of the CDR3 is TGTGCCAGCAGTTTAGGGGATAGCAATCAGCCCCAGCATTTT.

This clonotype was observed a few times. V usage is TRBV7-6 and J usage is TRBJ2-6; the D gene is possibly TRBD2 (5 bases). The germline gives CDR1 SGHVS, CDR2 FNYEAQ. This CDR3 has 19 amino acids. Trimming left V 4 bases short and J 3 bases short, with 22 bases between. The CDR3 sequence is CASSSPDPWAGGGANVLTF. The DNA of the CDR3 is TGTGCCAGCAGCTCCCCTGATCCGTGGGCAGGAGGTGGGGCCAACGTCCTGACTTTC.

The CDR3 protein is CASSGNDRVYYGYTF. DNA of the CDR3: TGTGCCAGCAGTGGAAACGACAGGGTTTACTATGGCTACACCTTC. The chain combines TRBV6-1 with TRBJ1-2; 7 bases align to TRBD1. Germline V gene lookup returns CDR1 MNHNS and CDR2 SASEGT. J was trimmed by 3 bases and V by 4 bases; bases with no gene match: 8. The CDR3 contains 15 residues.

This clonotype was observed many times. The chain combines TRBV5-1 with TRBJ2-3, with D perhaps TRBD1 (6 bases). Trimming cost V 0 bases and J 2 bases, with 10 bases left between them. This CDR3 region has 15 residues. CDR1 SGHRS and CDR2 YFSETQ come from the germline V gene. CDR3 residues: CASSLVDSYTDTQYF. CDR3 bases: TGCGCCAGCAGCTTGGTGGACAGCTACACAGATACGCAGTATTTT.

This clonotype was seen a handful of times. J is TRBJ2-2 and V is TRBV3-1; D possibly corresponds to TRBD1 (7 bases). The CDR3 has 16 amino acids. Trimming cost V 4 bases and J 0 bases, with 12 bases left between them. Germline CDR1 is LGHDT and CDR2 is YNNKEL (reference sequence). The CDR3 bases are TGTGCCAGCAGCCCGCGGGACAGCACGAACACCGGGGAGCTGTTTTTT. This gives the protein CASSPRDSTNTGELFF.

The chain joins TRBV15 to TRBJ2-3, with D maybe TRBD2 (6 bases). There are 14 residues in the CDR3. CDR1 is LNHNV, CDR2 YYDKDF, per germline (reference sequence). Trimming stripped 6 bases from V and 0 bases from J, with 10 bases between. The CDR3 region has the DNA TGTGCCACCAGTACCGGGACTAGCACAGATACGCAGTATTTT. This translates into CATSTGTSTDTQYF.

This clonotype was observed a few times. The chain has TRBV2 and TRBJ2-5; D uncertain. Trimming cost V 5 bases and J 2 bases, with 9 bases left between them. This CDR3 has 13 amino acids. CDR1 SNHLY and CDR2 FYNNEI come from the germline V gene. CDR3 nucleotide sequence: TGTGCCAGCAGTCAGGAGTCTCAAGAGACCCAGTACTTC. Amino acids: CASSQESQETQYF.

This clonotype has only a few counts. This rearrangement joins TRBV11-2 to TRBJ2-3; 9 bases fit TRBD2. The CDR3 is 16 residues long. The V gene end was trimmed by 4 bases and the J gene end by 3 bases; junction bases not matched to a gene: 8. Germline-derived CDR1 and CDR2 are SGHAT and FQNNGV. Here the CDR3 DNA reads TGTGCCAGCAGCTCCACTCGACTAGCGGAAACAGATACGCAGTATTTT. Its translation is CASSSTRLAETDTQYF.

This rearrangement joins TRBV12-3 or TRBV12-4 to TRBJ2-1; D gene ambiguous. The CDR3 length is 17 residues. The V end was cut by 2 bases, the J end by 5 bases, with 19 bases between. CDR3 in amino acids: CASSLKSAISANNEQFF. Here the CDR3 DNA reads TGTGCCAGCAGTTTAAAAAGTGCTATTAGTGCTAACAATGAGCAGTTCTTC.

V and J are TRBV27 and TRBJ2-2; 10 bases are a match to TRBD1. The CDR3 has 16 residues. V was pared by 1 base and J by 6 bases, with 5 bases of the junction left unmatched. The germline gives CDR1 MNHEY, CDR2 SMNVEV (reference sequence). In DNA, the CDR3 is TGTGCCAGCAGTTTATTGACAGGGGGCGCCGCCGGGGAGCTGTTTTTT. Its translation: CASSLLTGGAAGELFF.